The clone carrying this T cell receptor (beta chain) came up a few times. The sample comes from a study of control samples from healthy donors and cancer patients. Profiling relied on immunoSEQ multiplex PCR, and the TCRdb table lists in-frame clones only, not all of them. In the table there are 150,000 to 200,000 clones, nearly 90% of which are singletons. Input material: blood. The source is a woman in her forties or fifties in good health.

This CDR3 reads CASSRTTGPTDTQYF. The CDR3 DNA is TGTGCCAGCAGCCGGACTACCGGACCCACAGATACGCAGTATTTT. V usage is TRBV11-2 and J usage is TRBJ2-3, with D perhaps matching TRBD2 (6 bases). Germline V gene sequence: CDR1 SGHAT, CDR2 FQNNGV. Deletions cut 5 bases from V and 2 bases from J, with 14 bases between. The CDR3 has 15 residues.